These 24 T cell receptor beta chains were all obtained from the same sample, sequenced in a study of blood T cell repertoires in COVID-19. Sequenced by immunoSEQ multiplex PCR; TCRdb stores in-frame clones only, minus some. The table records 300,000 or so clones, around 87% of them present only once. Specimen: peripheral blood. The source is a man between 45 and 60 years old with active or convalescent COVID-19.

The chain is built from TRBV4-3 and TRBJ2-1; D is uncertain. From germline, CDR1 is LGHNA and CDR2 YSLEER. V was clipped by 0 bases and J by 4 bases, with 13 bases between them. The CDR3 loop spans 16 amino acids. The CDR3 region has the DNA TGCGCCAGCAGCCAAGACCAGCCTAGTGTTTACAATGAGCAGTTCTTC. This codes for CASSQDQPSVYNEQFF.

The chain joins TRBV15 to TRBJ2-7; D is perhaps TRBD2 (6 bases). The CDR3 loop spans 14 amino acids. Germline CDR1 LNHNV, CDR2 YYDKDF (reference sequence). Trimming pared 4 bases from V and 5 bases from J, leaving 15 bases between. The CDR3 is CATSTRRASDEQYF. CDR3 nucleotide sequence: TGTGCCACCAGCACCAGGAGGGCCTCGGACGAGCAGTACTTC.

The genes are TRBV7-2 and TRBJ1-4; a weak D match, TRBD1 (5 bases). In germline, CDR1 is SGHTA, CDR2 FQGNSA. V lost 2 bases, J lost 3 bases, and 10 bases lay in between. CDR3 length: 15 amino acids. As DNA, the CDR3 is TGTGCCAGCAGCTTATTAGGGGACTCTAATGAAAAACTGTTTTTT. Its translation: CASSLLGDSNEKLFF.

This sequence joins TRBV28 and TRBJ1-1, with TRBD1 matching over 9 bases. The length of the CDR3 is 15 residues. The trim removed 6 bases at V and 0 bases at J, leaving 5 bases unmatched. CDR1 MDHEN and CDR2 SYDVKM come from the germline V gene. CDR3 DNA sequence: TGTGCCAGCAGGGCTGGGGACAGGGTGAACACTGAAGCTTTCTTT. Translating it yields CASRAGDRVNTEAFF.

The rearrangement joins TRBV7-9 to TRBJ2-7, with D unresolved. The CDR3 is made up of 13 amino acids. With 3 bases removed from V and 1 base from J, the gap between germline ends came to 7 bases. From germline, CDR1 is SEHNR and CDR2 FQNEAQ (reference sequence). DNA for the CDR3: TGTGCCAGCAGCTTCAGTCCTTCCTACGAGCAGTACTTC. This translates into CASSFSPSYEQYF.

V gene TRBV2 combines with J gene TRBJ1-2; 11 bases map to TRBD1. The CDR3 totals 15 residues. Trimming at V came to 8 bases and at J to 7 bases, leaving 12 bases not matched to a gene. Germline CDR1 SNHLY, CDR2 FYNNEI. CDR3: CASERDRGALRGYTF. As DNA, the CDR3 is TGTGCCAGCGAAAGGGACAGGGGGGCATTGCGTGGCTACACCTTC.

The J gene is TRBJ2-3, the V gene TRBV7-2, with no clear D. Germline V CDR1 and CDR2: SGHTA, FQGNSA. V dropped 1 base and J dropped 2 bases, with 7 bases sitting between them. The CDR3 loop spans 14 amino acids. CDR3: CASSLVTYTDTQYF. As DNA, the CDR3 is TGTGCCAGCAGCTTAGTTACCTACACAGATACGCAGTATTTT.

The chain recombines TRBV19 with TRBJ1-2; 9 nucleotides match TRBD1. V lost 5 bases, J lost 11 bases, and 6 bases stayed unmatched. CDR3 length: 12 residues. CDR1 is LNHDA, CDR2 SQIVND, per germline (reference sequence). The CDR3 nucleotides are TGTGCCAGTAGTCCTCGGGACAGGGAATACACCTTC. As protein: CASSPRDREYTF.

The chain combines TRBV24-1 with TRBJ2-2; 7 nucleotides line up with TRBD1. V lost 6 bases and J lost 1; bases outside the gene matches: 4. The CDR3 consists of 15 residues. The germline gives CDR1 KGHDR, CDR2 SFDVKD. The CDR3 DNA reads as TGTGCCACCAGTCCTCGGACAGGGAACACCGGGGAGCTGTTTTTT. Residues: CATSPRTGNTGELFF.

The V call is TRBV28, the J call TRBJ1-2, with 8 bases matching TRBD1. From germline, CDR1 is MDHEN and CDR2 SYDVKM. Germline trimming cut 0 bases from V and 4 bases from J; bases unmatched to any gene: 4. The CDR3 runs to 15 residues. CDR3 residues: CASSLWQGAGYGYTF. The CDR3 DNA reads as TGTGCCAGCAGTTTATGGCAGGGGGCGGGCTATGGCTACACCTTC.

V and J are TRBV7-9 and TRBJ2-3; D gene ambiguous. Trimming pared 5 bases from V and 4 bases from J, leaving 16 bases between. The length of the CDR3 is 15 residues. Germline values: CDR1 SEHNR, CDR2 FQNEAQ (reference sequence). The CDR3 here is CASSPRLGLADTQYF. CDR3 DNA sequence: TGTGCCAGCAGCCCCCGACTCGGTTTGGCAGATACGCAGTATTTT.

The rearrangement joins TRBV5-6 to TRBJ1-6, with TRBD1 as a possible D gene (6 bases). There are 16 residues in the CDR3. The germline V gene has CDR1 SGHDT and CDR2 YYEEEE. Trimming stripped 1 base from V and 10 bases from J, with 18 bases between. CDR3 protein: CASSLRGRGRGSPLHF. CDR3 nucleotides: TGTGCCAGCAGCTTGAGAGGGCGGGGGCGAGGGTCACCCCTCCACTTT. The variable domain in full, with the rest retrieved from reference TRBV5-6 and TRBJ1-6, is DAGVTQSPTHLIKTRGQQVTLRCSPKSGHDTVSWYQQALGQGPQFIFQYYEEEERQRGNFPDRFSGHQFPNYSSELNVNALLLGDSALYLCASSLRGRGRGSPLHFGNGTRLTVT.

The J gene is TRBJ1-4, the V gene TRBV6-2 or TRBV6-3; maybe TRBD1 (5 bases). CDR3 length: 13 amino acids. Germline CDR1 reads MNHEY; CDR2 reads SVGEGT. Trimming took off 7 bases at V and 5 bases at J, with 11 bases between the two ends. The CDR3 reads CASTPRGNEKLFF. The CDR3 DNA reads as TGTGCCAGCACCCCACGGGGGAATGAAAAACTGTTTTTT.

This clone came up once. This chain connects TRBV7-9 to TRBJ1-3; no clear D gene. The CDR3 runs to 14 residues. Germline assignment: CDR1 SEHNR and CDR2 FQNEAQ (reference sequence). V was pared by 2 bases and J by 1 base, with 6 bases between. The CDR3 region has the DNA TGTGCCAGCAGCTTATCGGTTTCTGGAAACACCATATATTTT. Encoded protein: CASSLSVSGNTIYF. Full variable domain (outside the CDR3, taken from reference TRBV7-9 and TRBJ1-3): DTGVSQNPRHKITKRGQNVTFRCDPISEHNRLYWYRQTLGQGPEFLTYFQNEAQLEKSRLLSDRFSAERPKGSFSTLEIQRTEQGDSAMYLCASSLSVSGNTIYFGEGSWLTVV.

The CDR3 sequence: CASSPRQVFYNSPLHF. The CDR3 nucleotides read TGTGCCAGCAGTCCCCGACAGGTTTTTTATAATTCACCCCTCCACTTT. The V and J genes are TRBV28 and TRBJ1-6; TRBD1 might be the D (6 bases). Germline V CDR1 and CDR2: MDHEN, SYDVKM. This CDR3 comprises 16 residues. The V and J ends lost 5 bases and 4 bases respectively, with 15 bases between them.

Concerning this clone itself: Different DNA sequences within this sample yield the same CDR3. This sequence joins TRBV11-2 and TRBJ1-2; D gene unclear. Germline assignment: CDR1 SGHAT and CDR2 FQNNGV. V was shortened by 0 bases and J by 5 bases, with 4 bases between the two germline ends. The length of the CDR3 is 12 residues. The CDR3 DNA is TGTGCCAGCAGCTTAGACAGTTATGGCTACACCTTC. It yields the protein CASSLDSYGYTF. The variable domain in full, completed from reference TRBV11-2 and TRBJ1-2, reads EAGVAQSPRYKIIEKRQSVAFWCNPISGHATLYWYQQILGQGPKLLIQFQNNGVVDDSQLPKDRFSAERLKGVDSTLKIQPAKLEDSAVYLCASSLDSYGYTFGSGTRLTVV.

This sequence joins TRBV7-9 and TRBJ1-1; 11 bases fit TRBD1. V lost 3 bases, J lost 4 bases, and 4 bases stayed unmatched. Germline V gene sequence: CDR1 SEHNR, CDR2 FQNEAQ (reference sequence). This CDR3 is 15 amino acids long. Here the CDR3 reads CASSLDGTGGTEAFF. DNA of the CDR3: TGTGCCAGCAGCTTGGACGGGACAGGGGGCACTGAAGCTTTCTTT.

In DNA, the CDR3 is TGTGCCAGCAGCTTAGGAACCAGGGGATCTGAAGCTTTCTTT. Amino acids: CASSLGTRGSEAFF. This chain connects TRBV7-2 to TRBJ1-1; TRBD1 is a possible D gene (6 bases). The CDR3 is 14 amino acids. V shed 1 base and J shed 6 bases, with 12 bases lying between them. CDR1 and CDR2 (germline): SGHTA, FQGNSA.

Only one count was recorded for this clone. CDR3 sequence: CASSLSFNQPQHF. The CDR3 nucleotides read TGTGCCAGCAGCTTATCTTTTAATCAGCCCCAGCATTTT. The rearrangement joins TRBV11-2 to TRBJ1-5; D gene ambiguous. Germline CDR1 is SGHAT and CDR2 is FQNNGV. CDR3 length: 13 amino acids. The V gene lost 2 bases and the J gene lost 4 bases, with 6 bases spanning the gap.

The V and J genes are TRBV7-2 and TRBJ2-5, with D possibly TRBD2 on 5 matching bases. CDR1 is SGHTA and CDR2 is FQGNSA in the germline V gene. Trimming pared 4 bases from V and 5 bases from J, leaving 11 bases between. The CDR3 is 13 amino acids. CDR3 bases: TGTGCCAGCAGCTCCTCCGGGGAGGAGACCCAGTACTTC. Translating gives CASSSSGEETQYF.

The rearrangement joins TRBV13 to TRBJ1-1; 8 positions match TRBD1. Germline CDR1 reads PRHDT; CDR2 reads FYEKMQ (reference sequence). V was clipped by 8 bases and J by 1 base; unmatched bases: 9. This CDR3 spans 15 amino acids. The CDR3 region is CASRTAGGGNTEAFF. The DNA for the CDR3 is TGTGCCAGCCGAACGGCAGGGGGCGGGAACACTGAAGCTTTCTTT. Together with reference TRBV13 and TRBJ1-1, the CDR3 gives the full variable domain: AAGVIQSPRHLIKEKRETATLKCYPIPRHDTVYWYQQGPGQDPQFLISFYEKMQSDKGSIPDRFSAQQFSDYHSELNMSSLELGDSALYFCASRTAGGGNTEAFFGQGTRLTVV.

This clone was picked up one time. The chain is built from TRBV4-1 and TRBJ1-2, with D perhaps matching TRBD1 (5 bases). Per the germline V gene, CDR1 is MGHRA and CDR2 is YSYEKL. Trimming took off 1 base at V and 4 bases at J, with 13 bases between the two ends. This CDR3 has 15 amino acids. The CDR3 protein is CASSQGDRTSYGYTF. CDR3 DNA sequence: TGCGCCAGCAGCCAAGGCGACAGAACCAGCTATGGCTACACCTTC.

This clone was counted once. The rearrangement uses TRBV30 and TRBJ1-2; the D is unclear. Per the germline V gene, CDR1 is GTSNPN and CDR2 is SVGIG (reference sequence). CDR3 size: 11 residues. Trimming took off 3 bases at V and 6 bases at J, with 8 bases between the two ends. CDR3: CAWSVGNGYTF. CDR3 DNA sequence: TGTGCCTGGAGCGTCGGGAATGGCTACACCTTC. Complete variable domain (other parts from reference TRBV30 and TRBJ1-2): SQTIHQWPATLVQPVGSPLSLECTVEGTSNPNLYWYRQAAGRGLQLLFYSVGIGQISSEVPQNLSASRPQDRQFILSSKKLLLSDSGFYLCAWSVGNGYTFGSGTRLTVV.

The V gene is TRBV7-2, the J gene TRBJ1-6, with D maybe TRBD1 (5 bases). Per the germline V gene, CDR1 is SGHTA and CDR2 is FQGNSA. This CDR3 contains 15 residues. V was clipped by 3 bases and J by 7 bases, with 13 bases between them. The CDR3 DNA sequence: TGTGCCAGCAGCTTGCAGGGAGGAACGAATTCACCCCTCCACTTT. Translation gives CASSLQGGTNSPLHF.